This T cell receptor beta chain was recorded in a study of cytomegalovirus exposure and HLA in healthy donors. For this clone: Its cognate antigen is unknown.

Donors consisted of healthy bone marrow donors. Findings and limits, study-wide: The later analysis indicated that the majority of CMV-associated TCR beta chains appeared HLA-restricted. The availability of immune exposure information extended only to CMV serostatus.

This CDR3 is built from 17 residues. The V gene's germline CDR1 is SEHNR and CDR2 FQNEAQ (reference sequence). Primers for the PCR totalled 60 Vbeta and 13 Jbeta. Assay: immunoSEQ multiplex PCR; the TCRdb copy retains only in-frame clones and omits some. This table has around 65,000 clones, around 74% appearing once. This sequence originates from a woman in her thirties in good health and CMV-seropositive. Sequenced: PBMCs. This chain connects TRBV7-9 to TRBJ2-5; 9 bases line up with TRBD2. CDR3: CANFGGIRLAAQETQYF. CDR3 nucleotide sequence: TGTGCTAACTTCGGCGGGATTCGACTAGCGGCCCAAGAGACCCAGTACTTC.